This T cell receptor (beta chain) was found in a study of blood T cell repertoires in COVID-19. Everyone who took part was roughly 18 to 89 years old, and they came from about 25 US areas. Cohort assignment relied on participant-reported clinical history. Original analysis: Amplification of reference gene primers was used by the study to estimate nucleated cell counts. TCRdb's copy holds only in-frame clones and misses some; the assay was immunoSEQ multiplex PCR. That table is the source of V, J and clone size, and D and trimming were worked out from the DNA. The table has 220,000 or so clones, approximately 90% seen once. This receptor was taken from a man between 50 and 59 years old who had been exposed to COVID-19. The sample consisted of PBMCs or T cells enriched from blood (not recorded which).

CDR3 amino acids: CASSPGLAGGGDEQFF. In DNA, the CDR3 is TGCGCCAGCAGCCCAGGACTAGCGGGAGGTGGAGATGAGCAGTTCTTC. V and J are TRBV5-1 and TRBJ2-1; TRBD2 agrees at 14 bases. CDR1 is SGHRS and CDR2 is YFSETQ in the germline V gene. This CDR3 region has 16 residues. The V and J ends lost 4 bases and 8 bases, in that order; junction bases with no gene match: 8.